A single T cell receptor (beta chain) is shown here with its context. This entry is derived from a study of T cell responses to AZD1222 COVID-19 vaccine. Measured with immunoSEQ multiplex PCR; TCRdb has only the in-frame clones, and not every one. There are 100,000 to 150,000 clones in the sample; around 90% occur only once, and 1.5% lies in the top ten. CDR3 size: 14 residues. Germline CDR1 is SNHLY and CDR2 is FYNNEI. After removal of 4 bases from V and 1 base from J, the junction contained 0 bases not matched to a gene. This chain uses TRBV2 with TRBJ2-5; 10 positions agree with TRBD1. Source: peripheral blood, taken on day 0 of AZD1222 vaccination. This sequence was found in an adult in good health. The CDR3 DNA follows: TGTGCCAGCAGTGGGGACAGGGGCCAAGAGACCCAGTACTTC. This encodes CASSGDRGQETQYF.